The source of this TCR beta chain is a study of cytomegalovirus exposure and HLA in healthy donors. Study-wide background: Out of several hundred genotyped donors, roughly 80% belonged to the Caucasian-associated ancestry cluster.

The length of the CDR3 is 17 residues. The germline gives CDR1 SGHAT, CDR2 FQNNGV. With 60 Vbeta and 13 Jbeta primers, the PCR was carried out. The assay was immunoSEQ multiplex PCR, and TCRdb's table has in-frame clones only and misses some. The table shows roughly 150,000 clones, with 60% to 80% occurring only once. Study results and caveats: Rarity marked most TCR sequences, yet some public TCRs occurred in many donors. The study labeled fewer than 200 TCR beta chains cytomegalovirus-associated. In a later analysis, HLA-associated TCR beta chains were more clonally expanded than equally common others.

To note about this clone: What it recognizes is unknown. A junction end diverges from the germline sequence, so it may reflect a read error.

The source material was PBMCs. The chain combines TRBV11-2 with TRBJ2-7, with 7 nucleotides matching TRBD2. This clonotype was obtained from a male donor in good health and CMV-seronegative. The CDR3 region is CASSLDLGGRAGYEQYF. As DNA, the CDR3 is TGTGCCAGCAGCCTAGACCTGGGGGGGAGGGCCGGGTACGAGCAGTACTTC.